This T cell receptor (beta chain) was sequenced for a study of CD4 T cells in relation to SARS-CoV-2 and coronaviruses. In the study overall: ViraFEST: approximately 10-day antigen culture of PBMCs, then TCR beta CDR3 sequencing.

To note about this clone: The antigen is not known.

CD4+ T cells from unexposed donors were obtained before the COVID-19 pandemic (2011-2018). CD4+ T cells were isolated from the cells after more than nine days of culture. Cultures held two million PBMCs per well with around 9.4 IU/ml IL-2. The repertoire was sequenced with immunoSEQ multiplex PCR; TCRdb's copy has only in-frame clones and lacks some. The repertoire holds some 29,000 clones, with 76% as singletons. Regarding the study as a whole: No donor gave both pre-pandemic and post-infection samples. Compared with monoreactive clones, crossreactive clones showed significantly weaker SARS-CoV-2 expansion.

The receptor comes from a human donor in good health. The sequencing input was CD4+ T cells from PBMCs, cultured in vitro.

The CDR3 here is CASSSRVWDSPLHF. The CDR3 DNA sequence: TGTGCCAGCAGCTCCAGGGTGTGGGATTCACCCCTCCACTTT. The chain carries TRBV7-2 and TRBJ1-6; possible D gene TRBD1, 5 bases. CDR3 length equals 14 residues. The germline V gene has CDR1 SGHTA and CDR2 FQGNSA. Between the trimmed V and J ends, which lost 4 bases and 8 bases, there was a span of 12 bases.